This passage covers 10 T cell receptor beta chains from one sample sequenced in a study of blood T cell repertoires in COVID-19. Clones were read by immunoSEQ multiplex PCR, and TCRdb kept only the in-frame ones, dropping some. This table has about 200,000 clones, about 86% appearing once. The sample taken for sequencing was peripheral blood. These receptor sequences come from a woman aged 50 to 60 with COVID-19, enrolled during active disease.

This chain uses TRBV19 with TRBJ1-2, with D possibly matching TRBD1 (5 bases). Germline V gives CDR1 LNHDA, CDR2 SQIVND (reference sequence). V was pared by 7 bases and J by 4 bases, with 19 bases between. The CDR3 extends over 15 amino acids. The CDR3 loop reads CASISRASFPYGYTF. CDR3 sequence (DNA): TGTGCCAGTATCAGCAGGGCCTCCTTCCCCTATGGCTACACCTTC.

This rearrangement joins TRBV19 to TRBJ2-1; D perhaps matches TRBD1 (5 bases). CDR3 length: 17 residues. V gave up 5 bases and J gave up 7 bases, with 24 bases separating them. In germline, CDR1 is LNHDA, CDR2 SQIVND (reference sequence). In DNA, the CDR3 is TGTGCCAGTAGTCGAAGAATAGGGGCTCCCCGTTGGAATGAGCAGTTCTTC. Protein sequence: CASSRRIGAPRWNEQFF.

The chain couples TRBV28 to TRBJ2-2; tentative D call: TRBD2 (5 bases). Germline-derived CDR1 and CDR2 are MDHEN and SYDVKM. V was clipped by 2 bases and J by 6 bases, with 7 bases between them. The CDR3 sequence is 13 residues long. In nucleotides, the CDR3 is TGTGCCAGCAGTTTAGGGAGATCCGGGGAGCTGTTTTTT. It encodes CASSLGRSGELFF.

The chain couples TRBV10-3 to TRBJ2-4; 8 positions agree with TRBD2. Germline loops: CDR1 ENHRY, CDR2 SYGVKD. V lost 2 bases to trimming and J lost 6 bases; unmatched junction nucleotides: 6. The CDR3 contains 15 residues. CDR3 nucleotides: TGTGCCATCAGTGAGCGGGGGGGCGATGGAAACATTCAGTACTTC. It specifies CAISERGGDGNIQYF.

This clone was observed a single time. The chain has TRBV5-4 and TRBJ2-2; 13 positions match TRBD2. V trimming: 5 bases; J trimming: 2 bases; junction bases outside the gene matches: 9. In germline, CDR1 is SGHNT, CDR2 YYREEE (reference sequence). The CDR3 has 18 residues. DNA for the CDR3: TGTGCCAGCAGTCCGGGACTAGCGGGGACTATAAACACCGGGGAGCTGTTTTTT. Amino acids: CASSPGLAGTINTGELFF. The whole variable domain, remainder taken from reference TRBV5-4 and TRBJ2-2, is ETGVTQSPTHLIKTRGQQVTLRCSSQSGHNTVSWYQQALGQGPQFIFQYYREEENGRGNFPPRFSGLQFPNYSSELNVNALELDDSALYLCASSPGLAGTINTGELFFGEGSRLTVL.

The chain carries TRBV6-2 or TRBV6-3 and TRBJ2-1; 8 bases align to TRBD1. With V trimmed by 6 bases and J by 1 base, 5 bases remained unmatched. The CDR3 runs to 15 residues. In germline, CDR1 is MNHEY, CDR2 SVGEGT. The CDR3 sequence is CASSSTGGSYNEQFF. In DNA, the CDR3 is TGTGCCAGCAGCTCTACAGGGGGGTCCTACAATGAGCAGTTCTTC.

The count of this clone is one. The genes are TRBV28 and TRBJ1-1; the D is unclear. CDR1 is MDHEN and CDR2 is SYDVKM in the germline V gene. Trimming cost V 7 bases and J 4 bases, with 19 bases left between them. CDR3 size: 15 residues. The CDR3 DNA follows: TGTGCCAGCACCCCCGGTGTGGGCGCCGTCACTGAAGCTTTCTTT. Its translation: CASTPGVGAVTEAFF.

This clone has a count of ten or more. The V gene is TRBV6-2 or TRBV6-3, the J gene TRBJ1-5, with D uncertain. The germline CDR1 and CDR2 sequences are MNHEY and SVGEGT. The CDR3 consists of 16 residues. The V end was cut by 3 bases, the J end by 3 bases, with 15 bases between. The CDR3 here is CASSYLEVSINQPQHF. The CDR3 region has the DNA TGTGCCAGCAGTTATTTGGAGGTATCGATCAATCAGCCCCAGCATTTT.

This rearrangement joins TRBV21-1 to TRBJ2-7; TRBD1 is the table's D call and was not checked against the DNA. TRBV21-1 constitutes a pseudogene. This CDR3 has 14 amino acids. This CDR3 is CASAAKGEKYEQYV. The CDR3 DNA reads TGTGCCAGCGCAGCAAAGGGGGAAAAGTACGAGCAGTACGTC.

Turning to this clone: An end of the junction does not agree with germline; a read error may underlie this. V and J are TRBV5-1 and TRBJ2-2, with D unresolved. There are 13 residues in the CDR3. CDR1 and CDR2 from the germline V gene are SGHRS and YFSETQ. Here the CDR3 reads CASTLDRAGELFF. The DNA for the CDR3 is TGCGCCAGCACCTTGGACCGGGCCGGGGAGCTGTTTTTT.